This TCR beta chain was sequenced in a study of cytomegalovirus exposure and HLA in healthy donors. Study-wide background: Prior work identified around 100 million unique TCR beta sequences in some 180 million T cells.

The CDR3 runs 15 residues. The V gene's germline CDR1 is MGHRA and CDR2 YSYEKL. The J segment lost 4 bases and the V segment lost 3 bases, leaving 7 bases of the junction unmatched. Turning to this clone: Its antigen is as yet unknown.

Vbeta (60) and Jbeta (13) primers were used in the PCR. Repertoires were generated with immunoSEQ multiplex PCR, while TCRdb's copy carries only in-frame clones and drops some. The sample lists about 130,000 clones, around four fifths occurring once. Whole-study findings and limits: Analyzed later, association rates of TCRs varied across HLA loci, with DRB1 most and HLA-C fewest.

Material: PBMCs. The rearrangement links TRBV4-1 to TRBJ1-2; 8 positions match TRBD1. This receptor was taken from a boy aged 2 to 10 in good health and CMV-seronegative. CDR3 sequence reads: CASSHVGQGFYGYTF. As DNA, the CDR3 is TGCGCCAGCAGCCATGTCGGACAGGGCTTCTATGGCTACACCTTC.